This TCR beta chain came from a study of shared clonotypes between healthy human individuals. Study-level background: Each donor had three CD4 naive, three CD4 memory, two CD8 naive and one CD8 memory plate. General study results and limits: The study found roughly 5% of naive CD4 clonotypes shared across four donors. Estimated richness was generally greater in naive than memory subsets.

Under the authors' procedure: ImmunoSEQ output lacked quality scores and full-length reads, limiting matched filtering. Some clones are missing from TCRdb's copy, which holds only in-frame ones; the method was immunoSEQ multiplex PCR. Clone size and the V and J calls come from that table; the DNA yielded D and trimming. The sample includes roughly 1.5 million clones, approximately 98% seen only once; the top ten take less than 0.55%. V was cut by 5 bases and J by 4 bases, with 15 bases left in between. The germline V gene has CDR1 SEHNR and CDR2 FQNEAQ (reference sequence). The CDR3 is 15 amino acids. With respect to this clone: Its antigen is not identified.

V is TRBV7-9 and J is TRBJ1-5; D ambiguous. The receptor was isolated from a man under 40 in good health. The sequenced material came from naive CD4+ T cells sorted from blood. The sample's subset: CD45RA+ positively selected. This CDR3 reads CASSDNSPKNQPQHF. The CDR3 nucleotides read TGTGCCAGCAGCGATAATTCGCCAAAGAATCAGCCCCAGCATTTT.